These 2 T cell receptor beta chains were sequenced from one sample in a study of tumor-infiltrating lymphocytes in primary liver carcinoma. Starting material of around 460 ng total RNA yielded TCR beta cDNA via a constant-region primer. TCR beta libraries came from three nested multiplex PCR rounds using slightly modified ARM-PCR. TRBV1-TRBV30 forward and Cbeta reverse primers drove the first two approximately 10-cycle rounds. TCRdb used MiXCR to reprocess the multiplex PCR reads, holding one entry per CDR3 protein. The table includes about 200,000 distinct CDR3 sequences, around three fifths detected once. For blood RNA, unsorted whole blood served as the source, and germline DNA was extracted too. Specimen: peripheral blood. These receptors were collected from a woman in her sixties or seventies with primary liver carcinoma and hepatitis B virus infection.

A word on this clonotype: At one of its ends the junction is not consistent with the germline gene, which may arise from a read error. V is TRBV28 and J is TRBJ1-5; 11 nucleotides match TRBD1. Germline V gives CDR1 MDHEN, CDR2 SYDVKM. CDR3 length: 14 residues. The CDR3 sequence is CTNRTDRGPQSQHF. The CDR3 DNA reads TGTACCAACAGGACGGACAGGGGGCCTCAGTCCCAGCATTTT.

This clonotype was recorded at least ten times. The chain combines TRBV10-2 with TRBJ2-7; 8 bases map to TRBD1. The CDR3 is 13 residues long. Germline loops: CDR1 WSHSY, CDR2 SAAADI. Germline trimming cut 7 bases from V and 1 base from J; bases unmatched to any gene: 3. The chain's CDR3 is CASTGQVSYEQYF. CDR3 in DNA: TGCGCCAGCACGGGACAGGTTTCCTACGAGCAGTACTTC.